This TCR beta chain was identified in a study of shared clonotypes between healthy human individuals. Study in general: Serving as donors were a couple of women and three men, whose ages spanned 18 to 49.

CD4+ cell separation produced CD45RA+ naive and CD45RA-negative memory subsets. Regarding this clone: As yet, its antigen is unknown.

Overall study results and limits: Estimated richness values were generally larger in naive subsets than in memory subsets. Despite large depth, rarefaction showed incomplete sorted-subset sequencing.

Germline V gives CDR1 LGHNT, CDR2 FRNRAP. V lost 2 bases, J lost 2 bases, and 19 bases lay in between. This CDR3 is 18 amino acids long. Sequenced by immunoSEQ multiplex PCR; TCRdb stores in-frame clones only, minus some. The sample has 2 million to 2.5 million clones; roughly 90% are singletons. Sequenced material: naive CD4+ T cells from PBMCs. Subset defined: CD45RA+ positively selected. This TCR derives from a man between 18 and 35 years old in good health. Some clones in this sample may be carry-over from other donors' samples. The rearrangement uses TRBV12-5 and TRBJ2-1; D possibly corresponds to TRBD2 (6 bases). In DNA, the CDR3 is TGTGCTAGTGGTTTGCTCCGGGACTGGGCTGGAACCTACAATGAGCAGTTCTTC. Protein product: CASGLLRDWAGTYNEQFF. Looking up the rest from reference TRBV12-5 and TRBJ2-1 gives the full variable domain: DARVTQTPRHKVTEMGQEVTMRCQPILGHNTVFWYRQTMMQGLELLAYFRNRAPLDDSGMPKDRFSAEMPDATLATLKIQPSEPRDSAVYFCASGLLRDWAGTYNEQFFGPGTRLTVL.